The 21 T cell receptor beta chains below were found in one sample sequenced in a study of blood T cell repertoires in COVID-19. TCRdb's copy holds only in-frame clones and misses some; the assay was immunoSEQ multiplex PCR. The data hold 300,000 to 400,000 clones, with about 87% observed a single time. Specimen: peripheral blood. Receptor source: a woman aged 45-59 years who had recovered from COVID-19.

V gene TRBV7-9 combines with J gene TRBJ2-3; D gene unclear. The length of the CDR3 is 14 residues. Deletions cut 2 bases from V and 4 bases from J, with 10 bases between. CDR1 is SEHNR, CDR2 FQNEAQ, per germline (reference sequence). The CDR3 protein is CASSLSVSADTQYF. Here the CDR3 DNA reads TGTGCCAGCAGCTTATCTGTCAGTGCAGATACGCAGTATTTT.

This chain connects TRBV6-2 or TRBV6-3 to TRBJ1-2, with 7 bases that match TRBD1. The ends lost 5 bases at V and 2 bases at J; junction bases unmatched: 14. Germline CDR1 reads MNHEY; CDR2 reads SVGEGT. The CDR3 runs 17 residues. CDR3 DNA sequence: TGTGCCAGCAGTGCCAGGGGGAGGCTTGAAATCAACTATGGCTACACCTTC. Translation: CASSARGRLEINYGYTF.

This clone was seen a single time. The V and J genes are TRBV10-3 and TRBJ2-7; 7 nucleotides line up with TRBD1. Germline V gene lookup returns CDR1 ENHRY and CDR2 SYGVKD. The V segment lost 3 bases and the J segment 5 bases; nucleotides outside the gene matches: 10. The CDR3 loop spans 15 amino acids. For the CDR3, the DNA is TGTGCCATCAGTGACCCACCCCGACAGGGCAACGAGCAGTACTTC. Protein sequence: CAISDPPRQGNEQYF.

V gene TRBV6-2 or TRBV6-3 combines with J gene TRBJ2-2; D unresolved. Germline lookup yields CDR1 MNHEY and CDR2 SVGEGT. The V end was cut by 7 bases, the J end by 4 bases, with 13 bases between. The CDR3 runs 14 residues. The CDR3 DNA sequence: TGTGCCAGCAACCCCTCCCCAGGCACCGGGGAGCTGTTTTTT. Its protein product is CASNPSPGTGELFF.

The gene calls are TRBV28 and TRBJ2-1; TRBD2 agrees at 7 bases. The CDR3 loop spans 12 amino acids. Germline CDR1 and CDR2: MDHEN and SYDVKM. The V segment lost 9 bases and the J segment 9 bases; nucleotides outside the gene matches: 8. The CDR3 DNA follows: TGTGCCAGTCGACTAGCCACGGGTGAGCAGTTCTTC. It translates to CASRLATGEQFF.

This clone was recorded once. This sequence joins TRBV4-1 and TRBJ1-2, with D possibly being TRBD1 (6 bases). Germline CDR1 and CDR2: MGHRA and YSYEKL. Trimming pared 2 bases from V and 3 bases from J, leaving 16 bases between. This CDR3 contains 16 residues. The CDR3 bases are TGCGCCAGCAGCCAAATAATACAGGGAATAGACTATGGCTACACCTTC. Protein sequence: CASSQIIQGIDYGYTF.

The chain is built from TRBV19 and TRBJ1-3; D perhaps matches TRBD1 (5 bases). There are 15 residues in the CDR3. The germline V gene has CDR1 LNHDA and CDR2 SQIVND (reference sequence). V lost 3 bases, J lost 0 bases, and 9 bases lay in between. This chain's CDR3 is CASSIRQSSGNTIYF. The CDR3 DNA reads as TGTGCCAGTAGTATCCGACAGAGCTCTGGAAACACCATATATTTT. Drawing the rest from reference TRBV19 and TRBJ1-3, the complete variable domain is DGGITQSPKYLFRKEGQNVTLSCEQNLNHDAMYWYRQDPGQGLRLIYYSQIVNDFQKGDIAEGYSVSREKKESFPLTVTSAQKNPTAFYLCASSIRQSSGNTIYFGEGSWLTVV.

The chain uses TRBV27 and TRBJ2-7, with 8 bases identical to TRBD1. J was trimmed by 6 bases and V by 3 bases; bases with no gene match: 7. The CDR3 is made up of 14 amino acids. Germline V CDR1 and CDR2: MNHEY, SMNVEV (reference sequence). CDR3: CASSLGQGASEQYF. For the CDR3, the DNA is TGTGCCAGCAGTTTGGGGCAGGGGGCGAGCGAGCAGTACTTC.

This clone was seen once. The gene calls are TRBV28 and TRBJ2-7; TRBD1 agrees at 12 bases. The CDR3 has 13 residues. Germline assignment: CDR1 MDHEN and CDR2 SYDVKM. V trimming: 6 bases; J trimming: 9 bases; junction bases outside the gene matches: 6. This CDR3 is CASRTGQGATQYF. CDR3 nucleotide sequence: TGTGCCAGCAGGACGGGACAGGGGGCGACGCAGTACTTC.

CDR3 DNA: TGTGCCAGCAGCGGGCTGAGCGAGCAGTACTTC. Protein product: CASSGLSEQYF. The V gene is TRBV5-8, the J gene TRBJ2-7, with D uncertain. The CDR3 extends over 11 amino acids. V was trimmed by 4 bases and J by 6 bases, leaving 8 bases between them. The germline gives CDR1 SGHTS, CDR2 YDEGEE.

This clone was seen just once. This chain connects TRBV6-5 to TRBJ2-1, with 10 bases identical to TRBD1. Germline V gene sequence: CDR1 MNHEY, CDR2 SVGAGI. V shed 8 bases, J shed 15 bases, and the junction held 10 bases outside the gene matches. CDR3 length: 12 residues. The CDR3, as DNA: TGTGCCAGCCAAGACAGGGGGCCTTTGGGGTTCTTC. Translating gives CASQDRGPLGFF.

This clone was observed a few times. The chain couples TRBV11-2 to TRBJ2-6; D is perhaps TRBD2 (6 bases). The germline V gene encodes CDR1 SGHAT and CDR2 FQNNGV. The CDR3 is made up of 16 amino acids. Between the trimmed V and J ends, which lost 1 base and 4 bases, there was a span of 11 bases. The CDR3 loop is CASSLVGGAGANVLTF. CDR3 coding DNA: TGTGCCAGCAGCTTAGTAGGAGGGGCAGGGGCCAACGTCCTGACTTTC.

The CDR3 nucleotides are TGTGCCAGCAGTCCCACCAGTCAGCCCCAGCATTTT. It codes for CASSPTSQPQHF. The chain uses TRBV6-6 and TRBJ1-5; D unresolved. V was pared by 5 bases and J by 6 bases, with 8 bases between. The CDR3 loop spans 12 amino acids. CDR1 is MNHNY and CDR2 is SVGAGI in the germline V gene (reference sequence).

This chain uses TRBV29-1 with TRBJ2-7; D is possibly TRBD1 (7 bases). CDR3 length equals 13 residues. Trimming pared 4 bases from V and 6 bases from J, leaving 16 bases between. The germline CDR1 and CDR2 sequences are SQVTM and ANQGSEA. The CDR3: CSVAWRGPGEQYF. CDR3 coding DNA: TGCAGCGTTGCCTGGAGGGGGCCAGGCGAGCAGTACTTC.

This clone was found a few times. The chain couples TRBV2 to TRBJ2-2; 9 nucleotides align to TRBD1. The CDR3 loop spans 17 amino acids. In germline, CDR1 is SNHLY, CDR2 FYNNEI. V lost 4 bases to trimming and J lost 3 bases; unmatched junction nucleotides: 9. This chain's CDR3 is CASSGDREGFDTGELFF. The DNA for the CDR3 is TGTGCCAGCAGTGGGGACAGGGAGGGATTTGACACCGGGGAGCTGTTTTTT.

The V and J genes are TRBV9 and TRBJ1-1; 7 nucleotides match TRBD1. The junction had 5 bases not matched to a gene; V was cut back by 0 bases and J by 3 bases. Germline CDR1 is SGDLS and CDR2 is YYNGEE. The CDR3 length is 15 residues. The CDR3 DNA reads as TGTGCCAGCAGCGTAGCTCTAGGACAGGACACTGAAGCTTTCTTT. It yields the protein CASSVALGQDTEAFF. The full variable domain, its missing parts supplied by reference TRBV9 and TRBJ1-1, is DSGVTQTPKHLITATGQRVTLRCSPRSGDLSVYWYQQSLDQGLQFLIQYYNGEERAKGNILERFSAQQFPDLHSELNLSSLELGDSALYFCASSVALGQDTEAFFGQGTRLTVV.

The chain combines TRBV18 with TRBJ2-2, with a tentative D call TRBD2 (5 bases). Trimming removed 2 bases from V and 5 bases from J, with 15 bases in between. Per germline, CDR1 KGHSH and CDR2 LQKENI. This CDR3 comprises 16 residues. In DNA, the CDR3 is TGTGCCAGCTCACCAAACTCCGGACGGGGTACCGGGGAGCTGTTTTTT. Its translation: CASSPNSGRGTGELFF.

V gene TRBV4-1 combines with J gene TRBJ2-7; maybe TRBD2 (5 bases). Germline CDR1 is MGHRA and CDR2 is YSYEKL. V was pared by 4 bases and J by 3 bases, with 13 bases between. CDR3 size: 14 residues. The CDR3, as DNA: TGCGCCAGCAGCCCAGATCTGAGGGTCTACGAGCAGTACTTC. Translation: CASSPDLRVYEQYF.

This clone was counted once. The J gene is TRBJ2-1, the V gene TRBV2, with D possibly being TRBD1 (6 bases). CDR1 is SNHLY, CDR2 FYNNEI, per germline. V gave up 6 bases and J gave up 7 bases, with 19 bases separating them. This CDR3 spans 15 amino acids. The CDR3 nucleotides read TGTGCCAGCAGCGCGACAAGGGAAAGGGGGAATGAGCAGTTCTTC. This translates into CASSATRERGNEQFF.

In its sample, this clone was seen a few times. The V and J genes are TRBV7-2 and TRBJ2-5, with D possibly TRBD1 on 6 matching bases. The V and J ends lost 1 base and 5 bases respectively, with 14 bases between them. The CDR3 loop spans 15 amino acids. Germline CDR1 and CDR2: SGHTA and FQGNSA. The CDR3 is CASSLVGQIGETQYF. In nucleotides, the CDR3 is TGTGCCAGCAGCTTAGTCGGACAGATCGGGGAGACCCAGTACTTC. Variable domain in full (rest from reference TRBV7-2 and TRBJ2-5): GAGVSQSPSNKVTEKGKDVELRCDPISGHTALYWYRQSLGQGLEFLIYFQGNSAPDKSGLPSDRFSAERTGGSVSTLTIQRTQQEDSAVYLCASSLVGQIGETQYFGPGTRLLVL.

The chain couples TRBV10-2 to TRBJ2-3, with D tentatively TRBD2 (6 bases). V was shortened by 0 bases and J by 6 bases, with 13 bases between the two germline ends. In germline, CDR1 is WSHSY, CDR2 SAAADI. The CDR3 is made up of 15 amino acids. CDR3 protein: CASSESFLGRDTQYF. In DNA, the CDR3 is TGCGCCAGCAGTGAGTCTTTTCTTGGGAGGGATACGCAGTATTTT.